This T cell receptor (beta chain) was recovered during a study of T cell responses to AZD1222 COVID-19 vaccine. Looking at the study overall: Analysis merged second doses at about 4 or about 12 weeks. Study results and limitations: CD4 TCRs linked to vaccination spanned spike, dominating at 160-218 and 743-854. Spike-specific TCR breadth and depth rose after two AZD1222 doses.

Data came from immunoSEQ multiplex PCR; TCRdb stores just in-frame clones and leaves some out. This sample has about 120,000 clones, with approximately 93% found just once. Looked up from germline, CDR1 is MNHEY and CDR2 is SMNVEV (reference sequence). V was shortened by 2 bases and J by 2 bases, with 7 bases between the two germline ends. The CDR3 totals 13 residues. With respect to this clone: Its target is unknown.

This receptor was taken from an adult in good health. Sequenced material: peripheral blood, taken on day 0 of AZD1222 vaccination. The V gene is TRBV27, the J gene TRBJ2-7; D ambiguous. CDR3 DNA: TGTGCCAGCAGTTTAAAAAGTACCTACGAGCAGTACTTC. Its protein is CASSLKSTYEQYF.